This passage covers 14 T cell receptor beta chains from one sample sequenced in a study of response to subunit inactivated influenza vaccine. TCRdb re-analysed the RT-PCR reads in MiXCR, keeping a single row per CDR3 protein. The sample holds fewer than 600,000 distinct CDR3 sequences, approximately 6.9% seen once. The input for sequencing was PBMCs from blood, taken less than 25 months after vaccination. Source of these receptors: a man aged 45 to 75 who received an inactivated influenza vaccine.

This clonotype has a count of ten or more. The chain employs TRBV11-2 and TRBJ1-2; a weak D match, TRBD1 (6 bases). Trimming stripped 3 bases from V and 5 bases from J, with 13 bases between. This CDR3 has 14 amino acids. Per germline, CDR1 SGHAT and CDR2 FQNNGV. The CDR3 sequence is CASSLFRGGYGYTF. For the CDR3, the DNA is TGTGCCAGCAGCTTGTTCCGAGGGGGGTATGGCTACACCTTC. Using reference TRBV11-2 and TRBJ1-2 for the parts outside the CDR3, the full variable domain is EAGVAQSPRYKIIEKRQSVAFWCNPISGHATLYWYQQILGQGPKLLIQFQNNGVVDDSQLPKDRFSAERLKGVDSTLKIQPAKLEDSAVYLCASSLFRGGYGYTFGSGTRLTVV.

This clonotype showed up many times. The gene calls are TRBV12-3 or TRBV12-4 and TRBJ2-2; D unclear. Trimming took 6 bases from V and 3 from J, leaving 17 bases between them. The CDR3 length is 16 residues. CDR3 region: CASSPTGNLYTGELFF. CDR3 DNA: TGTGCCAGCAGCCCAACTGGGAACCTGTACACCGGGGAGCTGTTTTTT.

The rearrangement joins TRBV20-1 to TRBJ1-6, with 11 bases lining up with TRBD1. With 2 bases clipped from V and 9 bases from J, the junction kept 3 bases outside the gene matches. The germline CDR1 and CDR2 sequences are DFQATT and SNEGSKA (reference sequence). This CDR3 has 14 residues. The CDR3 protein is CSARTGTGGSPLHF. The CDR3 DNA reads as TGCAGTGCTAGAACCGGGACAGGGGGTTCACCCCTCCACTTT.

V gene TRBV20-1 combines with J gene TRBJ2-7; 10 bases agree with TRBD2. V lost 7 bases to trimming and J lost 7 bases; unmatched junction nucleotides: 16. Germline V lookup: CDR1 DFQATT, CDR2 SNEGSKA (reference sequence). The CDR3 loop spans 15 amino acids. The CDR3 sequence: CSVPTSGLASKEQYF. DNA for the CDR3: TGCAGTGTGCCGACTTCGGGACTAGCGTCGAAAGAGCAGTACTTC.

The CDR3 coding sequence is TGTGCCAGCAGCCCAATTTCCGGGACAGGCAGCACAGATACGCAGTATTTT. Protein: CASSPISGTGSTDTQYF. This rearrangement joins TRBV3-1 to TRBJ2-3, with TRBD1 identical over 8 bases. Unmatched junction bases numbered 9, after V lost 4 bases and J lost 0 bases. Germline V CDR1 and CDR2: LGHDT, YNNKEL (reference sequence). The CDR3 sequence is 17 residues long.

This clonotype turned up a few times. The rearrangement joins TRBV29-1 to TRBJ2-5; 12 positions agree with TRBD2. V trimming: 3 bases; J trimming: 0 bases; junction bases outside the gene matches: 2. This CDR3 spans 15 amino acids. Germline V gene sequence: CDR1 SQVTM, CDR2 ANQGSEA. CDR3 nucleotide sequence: TGCAGCGTTGAGCGGACTAGCGGGGACCAAGAGACCCAGTACTTC. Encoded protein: CSVERTSGDQETQYF.

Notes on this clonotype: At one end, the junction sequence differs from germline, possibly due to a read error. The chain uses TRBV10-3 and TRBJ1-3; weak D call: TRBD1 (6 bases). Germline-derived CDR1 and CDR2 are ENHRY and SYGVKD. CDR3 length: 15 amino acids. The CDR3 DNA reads TGTGCCATCAATGAGCGGGGGGCAGGTGGAAACACCATATATTTT. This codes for CAINERGAGGNTIYF.

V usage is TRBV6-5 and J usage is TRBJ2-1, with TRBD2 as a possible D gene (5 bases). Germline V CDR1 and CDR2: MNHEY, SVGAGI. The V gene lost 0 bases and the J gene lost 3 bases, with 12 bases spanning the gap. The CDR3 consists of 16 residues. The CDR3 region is CASSYSIGELYNEQFF. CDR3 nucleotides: TGTGCCAGCAGTTACTCGATCGGGGAGCTCTACAATGAGCAGTTCTTC.

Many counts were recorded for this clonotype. The DNA for the CDR3 is TGTGCCAGCAGTCCGGGACCGGGGATCGGTGAAGCTTTCTTT. It specifies CASSPGPGIGEAFF. This chain links TRBV6-4 with TRBJ1-1, with D perhaps matching TRBD1 (5 bases). The V end lost 5 bases, the J end lost 7 bases, and 17 bases lay between the germline ends. CDR1 MRHNA and CDR2 SNTAGT come from the germline V gene. The CDR3 is made up of 14 amino acids.

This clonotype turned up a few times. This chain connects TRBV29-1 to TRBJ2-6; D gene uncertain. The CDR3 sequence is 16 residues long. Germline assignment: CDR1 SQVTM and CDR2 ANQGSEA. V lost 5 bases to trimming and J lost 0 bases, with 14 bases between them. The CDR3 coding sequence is TGCAGCGTTCACGCCCCGGACCCCTCTGGGGCCAACGTCCTGACTTTC. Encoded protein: CSVHAPDPSGANVLTF.

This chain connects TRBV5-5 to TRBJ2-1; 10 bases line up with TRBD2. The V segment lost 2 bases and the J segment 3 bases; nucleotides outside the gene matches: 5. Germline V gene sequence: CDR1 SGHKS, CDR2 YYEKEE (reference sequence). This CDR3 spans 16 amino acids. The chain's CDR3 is CASSFNIAGGYNEQFF. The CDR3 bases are TGTGCCAGCAGCTTCAACATAGCGGGGGGCTACAATGAGCAGTTCTTC.

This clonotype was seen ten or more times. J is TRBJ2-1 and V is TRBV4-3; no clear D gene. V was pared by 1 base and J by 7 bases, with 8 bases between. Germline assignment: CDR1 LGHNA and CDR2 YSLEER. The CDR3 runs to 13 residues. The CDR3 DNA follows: TGCGCCAGCAGCCAAGGCGTCGGGAATGAGCAGTTCTTC. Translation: CASSQGVGNEQFF.

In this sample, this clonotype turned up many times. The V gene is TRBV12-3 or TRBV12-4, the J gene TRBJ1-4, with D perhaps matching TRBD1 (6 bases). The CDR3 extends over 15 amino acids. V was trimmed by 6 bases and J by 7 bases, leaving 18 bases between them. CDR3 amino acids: CASREGGYVSEKLFF. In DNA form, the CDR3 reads TGTGCCAGCAGAGAAGGGGGGTATGTTAGTGAAAAACTGTTTTTT.

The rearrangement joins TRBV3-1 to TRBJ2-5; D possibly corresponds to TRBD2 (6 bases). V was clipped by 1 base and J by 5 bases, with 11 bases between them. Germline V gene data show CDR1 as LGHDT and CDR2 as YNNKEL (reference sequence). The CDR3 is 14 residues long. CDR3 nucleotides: TGTGCCAGCAGCCAAGGGTCGGGGGTTGAGACCCAGTACTTC. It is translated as CASSQGSGVETQYF.